Presented here are 7 T cell receptor beta chains from one specimen sequenced in a study of identical twins. Using its own MiXCR run on the 5' RACE reads, TCRdb lists one record per CDR3 protein. The table shows 450,000 to 500,000 distinct CDR3 sequences, with 14% occurring only once. This same sample was also part of a study on yellow fever vaccine responses in identical twins.

Sequenced sample: CD4+ T cells sorted from blood. The receptors originated from a woman aged 18-29 years in good health.

The V and J genes are TRBV6-2 or TRBV6-3 and TRBJ2-1; D not certain. V dropped 7 bases and J dropped 0 bases, with 10 bases sitting between them. This CDR3 is built from 14 residues. In germline, CDR1 is MNHEY, CDR2 SVGEGT. The CDR3 DNA follows: TGTGCCAGCACGCCTAGATCCTCCTACAATGAGCAGTTCTTC. This sequence encodes CASTPRSSYNEQFF.

V is TRBV6-1 and J is TRBJ2-7; 8 nucleotides match TRBD2. The germline gives CDR1 MNHNS, CDR2 SASEGT. With V trimmed by 7 bases and J by 9 bases, 14 bases remained unmatched. This CDR3 comprises 14 residues. The CDR3: CASTPSSGARGQYF. CDR3 sequence (DNA): TGTGCCAGCACCCCGAGTAGCGGGGCACGGGGGCAGTACTTC.

This clonotype was observed a few times. The chain combines TRBV20-1 with TRBJ2-2, with D possibly matching TRBD1 (5 bases). Trimming shortened V by 6 bases and J by 7 bases, and 15 bases separated the two germline ends. Looked up from germline, CDR1 is DFQATT and CDR2 is SNEGSKA (reference sequence). This CDR3 comprises 13 residues. CDR3 nucleotides: TGCAGTGCGCCGGACACCATCTTCGGGGAGCTGTTTTTT. Its translation: CSAPDTIFGELFF.

This rearrangement joins TRBV20-1 to TRBJ2-1; 8 positions agree with TRBD2. This CDR3 has 16 residues. Germline V gene lookup returns CDR1 DFQATT and CDR2 SNEGSKA (reference sequence). The junction had 12 bases not matched to a gene; V was cut back by 1 base and J by 7 bases. The DNA for the CDR3 is TGCAGTGCTAGAGCTACCCCGGGGGGGAAAAGGAATGAGCAGTTCTTC. Residues: CSARATPGGKRNEQFF.

V is TRBV6-2 or TRBV6-3 and J is TRBJ2-1; 9 nucleotides agree with TRBD2. The germline V gene encodes CDR1 MNHEY and CDR2 SVGEGT. V trimming: 5 bases; J trimming: 8 bases; junction bases outside the gene matches: 1. The length of the CDR3 is 12 residues. The DNA of the CDR3 is TGTGCCAGCAGTCGGACTAGCGATGAGCAGTTCTTC. Protein: CASSRTSDEQFF.

This clonotype has a count of ten or more. The genes are TRBV7-2 and TRBJ2-4; D might be TRBD2 (6 bases). Germline CDR1 SGHTA, CDR2 FQGNSA. This CDR3 contains 16 residues. V was clipped by 4 bases and J by 0 bases, with 13 bases between them. The CDR3 loop reads CASSYHERVAKNIQYF. CDR3 in DNA: TGTGCCAGCAGCTACCATGAGCGGGTAGCCAAAAACATTCAGTACTTC.

V is TRBV20-1 and J is TRBJ2-7; D unclear. The CDR3 totals 14 residues. Germline CDR1 reads DFQATT; CDR2 reads SNEGSKA (reference sequence). Deletions cut 0 bases from V and 6 bases from J, with 15 bases between. CDR3 DNA: TGCAGTGCTAGAGATAGTGGTGGAGCTGGCGAGCAGTACTTC. The encoded protein is CSARDSGGAGEQYF.